Detailed here is one T cell receptor beta chain. This clone's antigen is unknown. Per-base quality was not reported, and no clone a single base away is much larger than it. This entry comes from a study of control samples from healthy donors and cancer patients (dated by TCRdb to the early 2020s). Library construction relied on the immunoSEQ multiplex PCR assay. TCRdb obtained this table from immuneACCESS and retained in-frame rearrangements with V and J assigned. These tables miss some clones; where compared with another copy, unresolved V genes account for less than half of the shortfall, and the remainder is unexplained. The sample table shows about 140,000 clones, and 80% to 95% are seen once. The ten largest account for approximately 10% of the sample. The CDR3 numbers 12 residues from cysteine through phenylalanine. Only the CDR3 DNA stays, 36 bases, in frame from base 1. CDR1 and CDR2 (MNHNY, SVGAGI) derive from the germline V gene (reference sequence). V drops 10 bases and J drops 2 bases, leaving 11 bases in between.

The chain was built from TRBV6-6 and TRBJ1-2; TRBD1 is a possible D gene, resting on 5 matching bases. This clonotype originated in a man aged 25-45 years in good health. Sequencing used blood. CDR3 region: CATRGGNYGYTF. Here is the DNA: TGTGCCACCCGGGGGGGGAACTATGGCTACACCTTC.